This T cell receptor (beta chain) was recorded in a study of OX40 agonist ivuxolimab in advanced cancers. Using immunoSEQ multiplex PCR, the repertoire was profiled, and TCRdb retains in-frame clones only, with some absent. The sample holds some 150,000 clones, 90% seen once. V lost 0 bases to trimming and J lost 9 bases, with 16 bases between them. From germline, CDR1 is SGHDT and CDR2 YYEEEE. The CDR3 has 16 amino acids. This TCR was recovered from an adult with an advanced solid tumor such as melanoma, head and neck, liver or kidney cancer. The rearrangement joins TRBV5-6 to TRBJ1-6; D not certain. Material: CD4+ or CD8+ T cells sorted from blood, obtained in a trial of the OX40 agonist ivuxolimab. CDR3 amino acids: CASSLGTALASSPLHF. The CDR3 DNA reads TGTGCCAGCAGCTTGGGCACAGCCCTCGCGAGTTCACCCCTCCACTTT. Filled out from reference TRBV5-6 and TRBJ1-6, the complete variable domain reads DAGVTQSPTHLIKTRGQQVTLRCSPKSGHDTVSWYQQALGQGPQFIFQYYEEEERQRGNFPDRFSGHQFPNYSSELNVNALLLGDSALYLCASSLGTALASSPLHFGNGTRLTVT.